This is a list of T cell receptor beta chains from one sample in a study of tumor and adjacent non-tumor tissue in lung cancer. TCRdb reprocessed the multiplex PCR reads via MiXCR and lists one record per CDR3 protein. The sample yields 76,000 or so distinct CDR3 sequences, around two thirds seen once. Sequencing input: lung tumor tissue. The receptor set was obtained from a woman in her seventies with non-small cell lung cancer. The CDR3 runs from the conserved cysteine through the conserved F or W. Each record gives: J gene, V gene, CDR3 protein.

>TRBJ1-2|TRBV6-6
CASSTRHGFDGYTF
>TRBJ1-5|TRBV6-1
CASSDIGAWNQPQHF
>TRBJ2-3|TRBV30
CAWSIGTSGSTDTQYF
>TRBJ2-6|TRBV5-1
CASSLAQGAQYGANVLTF
>TRBJ1-5|TRBV6-5
CASQPRAVGNQPQHF
>TRBJ2-7|TRBV11-3
CVSSLVGSYEQYF
>TRBJ2-7|TRBV6-2/TRBV6-3
CASSYAGLAGRSCEQYF
>TRBJ1-2|TRBV6-5
CASNFLRDGTNYGYTF
>TRBJ2-7|TRBV6-5
CASSPEAVWFEQYF
>TRBJ2-1|TRBV20-1
CSASPLRVSLSYNEQFF
>TRBJ2-7|TRBV7-9
CASSLEGLACYEQYF
>TRBJ2-2|TRBV5-6
CAGSFTLKTGELFF
>TRBJ2-3|TRBV12-3/TRBV12-4
CASRLAGVDTQYF
>TRBJ2-7|TRBV12-3/TRBV12-4
CASSLMTKSGFLSDQYF
>TRBJ2-3|TRBV7-9
CASSHGTDPSTDSQYF
>TRBJ2-2|TRBV11-3
CASSAHQSTLNSGELFF
>TRBJ2-1|TRBV12-3/TRBV12-4
CASSRDREDEQFF
>TRBJ2-7|TRBV12-3/TRBV12-4
CASSPDCDGTYEQYF
>TRBJ1-1|TRBV4-1
CASNHQTENTEAIF
>TRBJ2-2|TRBV4-2
CTSSQDWATNTGGPFF
>TRBJ2-7|TRBV29-1
CCVALARFYEQYF
>TRBJ2-7|TRBV11-2
CASSLGPAGGYEQYF
>TRBJ2-1|TRBV4-1
CTSRQGQISYNEQFF
>TRBJ1-1|TRBV2
CASSGVSTTEAFF